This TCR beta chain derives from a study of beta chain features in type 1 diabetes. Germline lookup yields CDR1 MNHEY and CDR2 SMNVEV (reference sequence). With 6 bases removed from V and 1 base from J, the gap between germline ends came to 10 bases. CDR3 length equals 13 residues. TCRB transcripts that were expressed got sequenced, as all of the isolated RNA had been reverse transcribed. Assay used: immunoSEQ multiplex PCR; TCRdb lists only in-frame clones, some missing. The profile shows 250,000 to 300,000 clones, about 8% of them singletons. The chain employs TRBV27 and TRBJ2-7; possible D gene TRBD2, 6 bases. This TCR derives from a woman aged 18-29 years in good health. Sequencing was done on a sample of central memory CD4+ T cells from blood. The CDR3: CASRRDRSYEQYF. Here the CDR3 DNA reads TGTGCCAGCAGGCGGGACCGTTCCTACGAGCAGTACTTC.